The rows below give T cell receptor beta chains drawn from one sample of a study of PD-1 blockade in mismatch repair-deficient tumors. Method: immunoSEQ multiplex PCR; TCRdb's copy keeps in-frame clones and lacks some. The sample holds 70,000 to 95,000 clones, 65% to 85% seen once. Sequencing used peripheral blood, obtained 44 weeks after starting pembrolizumab. The receptors stem from an adult with mismatch repair-deficient cancer. Each CDR3 is given with its conserved first and last residue. The order of the fields is V gene, clone size, CDR3 length, D gene, J gene, CDR3 DNA, CDR3 protein. The D gene is left open where the match is weak. Expanded clones get a size class; other rows say once, few or many, or leave the size out.

>TRBV7-3|few|18|NA|TRBJ2-2
TGTGCCAGCAGCACCCGAGGGCAGGGAAGATCGAACACCGGGGAGCTGTTTTTT
CASSTRGQGRSNTGELFF
>TRBV4-1|few|13|NA|TRBJ2-3
TGCGCCAGCAGACGGGAGAGCACAGATACGCAGTATTTT
CASRRESTDTQYF
>TRBV5-4|NA|15|TRBD1|TRBJ2-5
TGTGCCAGCAGCGTGAGGACAGGGTTCAAAGAGACCCAGTACTTC
CASSVRTGFKETQYF
>TRBV2|NA|15|TRBD2|TRBJ2-5
TGTGCCAGCAGTGATAGCGGGAGGAGCCAAGAGACCCAGTACTTC
CASSDSGRSQETQYF
>TRBV5-1|NA|15|TRBD1|TRBJ2-3
TGCGCCAGCAGCTTGGGACAGGGCTCTGCAGATACGCAGTATTTT
CASSLGQGSADTQYF
>TRBV29-1|NA|13|TRBD2|TRBJ2-7
TGCAGCGTTCGACTAGCGGGAGTAGTCGAGCAGTACTTC
CSVRLAGVVEQYF
>TRBV7-2|NA|15|NA|TRBJ2-1
TGTGCCAGCAGCTTAGGCTCGGGTACATACAATGAGCAGTTCTTC
CASSLGSGTYNEQFF
>TRBV7-9|NA|12|NA|TRBJ1-1
TGTGCCAGCAGGATGGGAGGGTATGAAGCTTTCTTT
CASRMGGYEAFF
>TRBV7-9|NA|15|NA|TRBJ2-3
TGTGCCAGCAGCTTAGGGGTCGGTAGCACAGATACGCAGTATTTT
CASSLGVGSTDTQYF
>TRBV7-2|NA|16|TRBD2|TRBJ2-5
TGTGCCAGCAGCTCTTACGGGGGGACTATCAAAGAGACCCAGTACTTC
CASSSYGGTIKETQYF
>TRBV19|NA|14|NA|TRBJ1-1
TGTGCCAGTAGTACCCCCGGGACGATGACTGAAGCTTTCTTT
CASSTPGTMTEAFF
>TRBV23-1|NA|15|TRBD2|TRBJ2-1
TGCGCCAGCAGTCAATCTAGTGGGAGGGCCCCTGAGCAGTTCTTC
CASSQSSGRAPEQFF
>TRBV2|few|14|TRBD2|TRBJ2-7
TGTGCCAGCAGTGGAACTAGCGGGTTGAACGAGCAGTACTTC
CASSGTSGLNEQYF
>TRBV7-9|NA|15|NA|TRBJ2-7
TGTGCCAGCACCTCCCAAGGGCAATCAGCCTACGAGCAGTACTTC
CASTSQGQSAYEQYF
>TRBV19|NA|14|NA|TRBJ2-7
TGTGCCAGCCGAGGGACATGGAGCTCCTACGAGCAGTACTTC
CASRGTWSSYEQYF
>TRBV5-4|NA|15|TRBD2|TRBJ2-2
TGTGCCAGCAGCCGAATAGCGGGAAACACCGGGGAGCTGTTTTTT
CASSRIAGNTGELFF
>TRBV5-1|NA|15|TRBD2|TRBJ2-2
TGCGCCAGCCGGCGGGAGGGACAGAACACCGGGGAGCTGTTTTTT
CASRREGQNTGELFF
>TRBV5-6|NA|14|TRBD2|TRBJ2-1
TGTGCCAGCAGCTTGGTCTCGACTAGCGAAGAGCAGTTCTTC
CASSLVSTSEEQFF
>TRBV2|NA|14|TRBD2|TRBJ2-1
TGTGCCAGCAGCGGGCGGGAGCTAAACAATGAGCAGTTCTTC
CASSGRELNNEQFF
>TRBV7-2|NA|13|TRBD1|TRBJ2-7
TGTGCCAGCAGCTCGCAGGGGGCCGACGAGCAGTACTTC
CASSSQGADEQYF
>TRBV2|once|15|NA|TRBJ2-2
TGTGCCAGCAGCCACGAGACCCGGAGCACCGGGGAGCTGTTTTTT
CASSHETRSTGELFF
>TRBV29-1|NA|14|NA|TRBJ2-7
TGCAGCGTTGTCCTCCGGGACCGATACTACGAGCAGTACTTC
CSVVLRDRYYEQYF
>TRBV10-3|NA|13|TRBD2|TRBJ2-7
TGTGCCATCAGTGAGCCGGGGACTAATGAGCAGTACTTC
CAISEPGTNEQYF
>TRBV5-1|NA|15|TRBD2|TRBJ2-3
TGCGCCAGCACCGGGACTAGCGCTAGCACAGATACGCAGTATTTT
CASTGTSASTDTQYF
>TRBV7-9|NA|15|TRBD1|TRBJ2-5
TGTGCCAGCAGCACTCTAAGGGACAGCCAAGAGACCCAGTACTTC
CASSTLRDSQETQYF
>TRBV14|few|14|NA|TRBJ1-1
TGTGCCAGCAGCCAAGATCAAAAGGGGCGCAAAGCTTTCTTT
CASSQDQKGRKAFF
>TRBV10-3|NA|17|NA|TRBJ2-7
TGTGCCATCAGTGAGTCAACAGGGTCCGGTTTAGCCTACGAGCAGTACTTC
CAISESTGSGLAYEQYF
>TRBV4-2|NA|15|TRBD1|TRBJ1-1
TGTGCCAGCAGCCAGGGCCCCAGGGGGGACACTGAAGCTTTCTTT
CASSQGPRGDTEAFF